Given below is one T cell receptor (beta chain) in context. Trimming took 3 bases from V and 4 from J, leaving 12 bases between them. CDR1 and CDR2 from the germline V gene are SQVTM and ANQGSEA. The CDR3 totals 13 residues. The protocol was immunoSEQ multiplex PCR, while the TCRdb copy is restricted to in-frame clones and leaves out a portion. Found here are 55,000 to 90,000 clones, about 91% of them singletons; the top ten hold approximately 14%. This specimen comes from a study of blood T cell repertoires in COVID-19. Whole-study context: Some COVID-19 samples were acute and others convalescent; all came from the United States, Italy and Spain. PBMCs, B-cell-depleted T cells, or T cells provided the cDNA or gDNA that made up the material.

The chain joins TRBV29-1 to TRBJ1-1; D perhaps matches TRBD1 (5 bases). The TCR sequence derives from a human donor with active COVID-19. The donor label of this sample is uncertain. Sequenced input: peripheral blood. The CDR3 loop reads CSVDAGLGTEAFF. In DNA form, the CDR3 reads TGCAGCGTTGATGCAGGGCTGGGCACTGAAGCTTTCTTT.